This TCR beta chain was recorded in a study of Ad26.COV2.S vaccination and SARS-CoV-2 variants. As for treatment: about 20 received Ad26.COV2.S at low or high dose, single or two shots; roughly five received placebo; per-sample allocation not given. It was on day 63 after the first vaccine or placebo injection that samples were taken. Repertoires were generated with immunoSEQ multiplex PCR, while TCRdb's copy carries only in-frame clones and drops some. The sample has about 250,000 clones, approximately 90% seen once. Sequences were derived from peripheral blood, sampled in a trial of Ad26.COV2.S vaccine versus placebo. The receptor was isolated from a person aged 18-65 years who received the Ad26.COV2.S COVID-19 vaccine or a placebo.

CDR3 sequence reads: CASSINPPPRQGRSEQYF. The CDR3 DNA is TGTGCCAGTAGTATCAACCCCCCCCCGCGACAGGGACGTTCCGAGCAGTACTTC. The chain links TRBV19 to TRBJ2-7, with 7 bases identical to TRBD1. The junction had 20 bases not matched to a gene; V was cut back by 3 bases and J by 6 bases. There are 18 residues in the CDR3. Germline V gene lookup returns CDR1 LNHDA and CDR2 SQIVND (reference sequence).